This T cell receptor (beta chain) came from a study of T cells in tumors after PD-1 blockade. On the study more broadly: Treatment was either pembrolizumab 200 mg every 3 weeks or cemiplimab 350 mg every 2 weeks. On average, tumor samples gave about 26,000 TCR templates and approximately 6,000 unique clonotypes.

Clones were read by immunoSEQ multiplex PCR, and TCRdb kept only the in-frame ones, dropping some. The sample includes around 7,000 clones, nearly 70% of them seen just once. V was pared by 0 bases and J by 4 bases, with 12 bases between. Germline loops: CDR1 MNHEY, CDR2 SMNVEV (reference sequence). The CDR3 sequence is 15 residues long. This clone was detected a few times. The sequence was obtained from a human donor with basal cell carcinoma. V gene TRBV27 combines with J gene TRBJ1-1; tentatively, D is TRBD1 (6 bases). This sample comprised tumor tissue, obtained after anti-PD-1 treatment. The CDR3 nucleotides read TGTGCCAGCAGTTTATCCAACAGGGCCCTCACTGAAGCTTTCTTT. Protein sequence: CASSLSNRALTEAFF.